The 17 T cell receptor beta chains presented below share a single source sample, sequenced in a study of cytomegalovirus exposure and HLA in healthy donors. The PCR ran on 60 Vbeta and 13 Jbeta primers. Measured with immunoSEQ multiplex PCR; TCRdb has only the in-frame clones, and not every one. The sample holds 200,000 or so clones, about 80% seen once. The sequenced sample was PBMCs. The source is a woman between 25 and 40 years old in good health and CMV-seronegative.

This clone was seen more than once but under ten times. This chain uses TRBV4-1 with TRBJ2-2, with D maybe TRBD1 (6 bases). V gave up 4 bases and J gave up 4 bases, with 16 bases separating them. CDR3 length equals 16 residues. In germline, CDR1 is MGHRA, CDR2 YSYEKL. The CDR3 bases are TGCGCCAGCAGCCCGCCCCGACAGGAACCCACCGGGGAGCTGTTTTTT. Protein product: CASSPPRQEPTGELFF.

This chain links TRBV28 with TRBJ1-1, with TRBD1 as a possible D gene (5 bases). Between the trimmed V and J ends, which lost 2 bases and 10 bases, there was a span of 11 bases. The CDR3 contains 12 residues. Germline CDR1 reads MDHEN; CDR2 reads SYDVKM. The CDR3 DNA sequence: TGTGCCAGCAGTTTACCATGGAGGGGAGCTTTCTTT. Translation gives CASSLPWRGAFF.

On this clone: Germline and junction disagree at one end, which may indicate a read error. The CDR3 bases are TGTTCCAGCAGCCCAGGGACAGGATCTTCTTACGAGCAGTACTTC. It encodes CSSSPGTGSSYEQYF. The chain links TRBV7-9 to TRBJ2-7; 8 bases align to TRBD1. CDR3 length: 15 amino acids. Germline loops: CDR1 SEHNR, CDR2 FQNEAQ (reference sequence). Variable domain in full (rest from reference TRBV7-9 and TRBJ2-7): DTGVSQNPRHKITKRGQNVTFRCDPISEHNRLYWYRQTLGQGPEFLTYFQNEAQLEKSRLLSDRFSAERPKGSFSTLEIQRTEQGDSAMYLCSSSPGTGSSYEQYFGPGTRLTVT.

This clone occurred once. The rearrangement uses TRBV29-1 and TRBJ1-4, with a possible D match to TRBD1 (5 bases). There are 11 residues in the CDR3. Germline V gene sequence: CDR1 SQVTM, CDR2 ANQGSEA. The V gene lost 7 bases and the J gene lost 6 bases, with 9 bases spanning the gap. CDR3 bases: TGCAGCGGGGGGGAGGATGAAAAACTGTTTTTT. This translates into CSGGEDEKLFF.

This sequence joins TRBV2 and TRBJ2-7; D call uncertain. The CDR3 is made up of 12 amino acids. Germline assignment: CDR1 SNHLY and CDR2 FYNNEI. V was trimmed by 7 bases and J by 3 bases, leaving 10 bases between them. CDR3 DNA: TGTGCCAGCATACGAGTTTTCTACGAGCAGTACTTC. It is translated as CASIRVFYEQYF.

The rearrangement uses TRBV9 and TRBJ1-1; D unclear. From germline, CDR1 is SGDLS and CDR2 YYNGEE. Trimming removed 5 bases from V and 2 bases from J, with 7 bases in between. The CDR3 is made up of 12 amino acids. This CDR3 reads CASSKSNTEAFF. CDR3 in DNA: TGTGCCAGCAGTAAGAGTAACACTGAAGCTTTCTTT.

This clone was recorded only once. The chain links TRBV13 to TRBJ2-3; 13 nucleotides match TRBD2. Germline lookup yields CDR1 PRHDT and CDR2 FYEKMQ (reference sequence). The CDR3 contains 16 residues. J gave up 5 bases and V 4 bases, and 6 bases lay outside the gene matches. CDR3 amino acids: CASSYGTSGEGDTQYF. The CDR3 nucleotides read TGTGCCAGCAGCTACGGGACTAGCGGGGAGGGAGATACGCAGTATTTT.

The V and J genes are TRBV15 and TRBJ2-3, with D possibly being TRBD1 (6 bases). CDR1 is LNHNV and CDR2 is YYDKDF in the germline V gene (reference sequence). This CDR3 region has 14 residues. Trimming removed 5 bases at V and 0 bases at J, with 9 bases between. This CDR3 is CATSGDMSTDTQYF. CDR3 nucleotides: TGTGCCACCAGCGGGGACATGAGCACAGATACGCAGTATTTT.

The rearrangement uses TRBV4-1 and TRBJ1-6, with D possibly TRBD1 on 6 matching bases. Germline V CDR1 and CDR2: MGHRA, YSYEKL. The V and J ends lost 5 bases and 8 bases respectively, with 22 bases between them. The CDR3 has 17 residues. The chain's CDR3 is CASSYPTGTSRDSPLHF. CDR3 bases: TGCGCCAGCAGCTACCCGACCGGGACATCACGCGATTCACCCCTCCACTTT.

CDR3 sequence: CASSLSVTGCNFGFVSEAFF. CDR3 in DNA: TGCGCCAGCAGCTTGTCTGTGACAGGGTGTAATTTTGGGTTTGTTTCTGAAGCTTTCTTT. The rearrangement joins TRBV5-1 to TRBJ1-1; 7 bases map to TRBD1. The CDR3 is 20 residues long. J lost 6 bases, V lost 1 base, and 24 bases had no gene match. CDR1 and CDR2 from the germline V gene are SGHRS and YFSETQ.

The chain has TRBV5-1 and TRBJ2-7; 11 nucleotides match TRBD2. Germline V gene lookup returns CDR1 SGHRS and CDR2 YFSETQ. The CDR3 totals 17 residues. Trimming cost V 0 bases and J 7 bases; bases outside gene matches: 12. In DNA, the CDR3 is TGCGCCAGCAGCTTGGCCATACAACTACTAGCGGGGGATGAGCAGTACTTC. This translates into CASSLAIQLLAGDEQYF.

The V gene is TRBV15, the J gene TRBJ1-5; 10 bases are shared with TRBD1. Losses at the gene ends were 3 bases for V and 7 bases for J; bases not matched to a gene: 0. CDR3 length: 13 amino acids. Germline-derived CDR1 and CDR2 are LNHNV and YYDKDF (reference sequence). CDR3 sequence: CATSRDRGQPQHF. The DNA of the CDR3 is TGTGCCACCAGCAGGGACAGGGGGCAGCCCCAGCATTTT.

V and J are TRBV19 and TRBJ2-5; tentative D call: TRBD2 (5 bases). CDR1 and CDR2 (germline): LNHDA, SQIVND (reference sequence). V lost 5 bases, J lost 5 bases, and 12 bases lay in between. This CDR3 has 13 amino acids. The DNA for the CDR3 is TGTGCCAGTAGTTTAAGGACTTGGGAGACCCAGTACTTC. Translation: CASSLRTWETQYF.

CDR3 sequence: CASTVGGGRGETQYF. In DNA, the CDR3 is TGTGCCAGCACCGTAGGGGGGGGCAGGGGAGAGACCCAGTACTTC. The chain couples TRBV7-2 to TRBJ2-5; a possible D gene is TRBD2 (7 bases). The CDR3 contains 15 residues. CDR1 is SGHTA and CDR2 is FQGNSA in the germline V gene. Trimming left V 7 bases short and J 4 bases short, with 19 bases between.

The CDR3 sequence: CATSFRQGTDTQYF. The CDR3 bases are TGTGCCACCAGCTTCCGACAGGGCACAGATACGCAGTATTTT. V gene TRBV15 combines with J gene TRBJ2-3, with D perhaps TRBD1 (6 bases). Germline-derived CDR1 and CDR2 are LNHNV and YYDKDF (reference sequence). The CDR3 has 14 amino acids. The V gene lost 5 bases and the J gene lost 1 base, with 10 bases spanning the gap.

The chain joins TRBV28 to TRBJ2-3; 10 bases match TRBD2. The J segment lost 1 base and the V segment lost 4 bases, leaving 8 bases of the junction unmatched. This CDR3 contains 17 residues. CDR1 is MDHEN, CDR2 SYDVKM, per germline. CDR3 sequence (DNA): TGTGCCAGCAGTTCCCCTAGCGGGAGAGGAGGCACAGATACGCAGTATTTT. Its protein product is CASSSPSGRGGTDTQYF.

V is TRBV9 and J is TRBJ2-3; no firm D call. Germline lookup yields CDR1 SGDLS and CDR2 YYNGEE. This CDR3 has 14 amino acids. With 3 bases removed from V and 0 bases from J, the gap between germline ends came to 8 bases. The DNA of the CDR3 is TGTGCCAGCAGCGCCGGCGGAAGCACAGATACGCAGTATTTT. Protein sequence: CASSAGGSTDTQYF. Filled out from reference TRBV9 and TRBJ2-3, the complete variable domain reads DSGVTQTPKHLITATGQRVTLRCSPRSGDLSVYWYQQSLDQGLQFLIQYYNGEERAKGNILERFSAQQFPDLHSELNLSSLELGDSALYFCASSAGGSTDTQYFGPGTRLTVL.